The clone carrying this TCR beta chain was counted ten times or more. The antigen remains unidentified. The data belong to a study of T cells in Graves' hyperthyroidism and ophthalmopathy. General study points: Most expanded thyroid clonotypes above 0.001 recurred in blood.

Amplification of TCR beta CDR3 regions used RNA as the template. When the TCR CDR3 underwent first-round RT-PCR, the HTBI primer set was used. TCRdb re-analysed the multiplex PCR reads in MiXCR, keeping a single row per CDR3 protein. Among 400,000 to 500,000 distinct CDR3 sequences listed, 12% to 15% were seen once. The CDR3 runs 12 residues. Trimming stripped 2 bases from V and 7 bases from J, with 8 bases between. The V gene's germline CDR1 is KGHSH and CDR2 LQKENI. Patients showing uncontrolled infection, other autoimmune disease, pregnancy or lactation were ineligible. The receptor comes from a woman younger than 30 with Graves' hyperthyroidism. This chain uses TRBV18 with TRBJ1-2, with a tentative D call TRBD1 (6 bases). The specimen sequenced was blood. CDR3 DNA: TGTGCCAGCTCACCAGGGGGCTTTGGCTACACCTTC. Amino acids: CASSPGGFGYTF. The full variable domain, its missing parts supplied by reference TRBV18 and TRBJ1-2, is NAGVMQNPRHLVRRRGQEARLRCSPMKGHSHVYWYRQLPEEGLKFMVYLQKENIIDESGMPKERFSAEFPKEGPSILRIQQVVRGDSAAYFCASSPGGFGYTFGSGTRLTVV.